This TCR beta chain was recovered during a study of T cell repertoires in ileal Crohn's disease. Some clones are missing from TCRdb's copy, which holds only in-frame ones; the method was immunoSEQ multiplex PCR. The sample includes several thousand clones, 74% of them seen just once. The sample's time point: proximal margin of the surgical specimen (macroscopically non-inflamed). The V gene end was trimmed by 3 bases and the J gene end by 4 bases; junction bases not matched to a gene: 5. Germline values: CDR1 LGHNT, CDR2 FRNRAP. The CDR3 has 15 residues. The chain couples TRBV12-5 to TRBJ2-5; 10 bases line up with TRBD1. This TCR was sampled from an adult with Crohn's disease. Sequences were obtained from ileal tissue. CDR3 DNA sequence: TGTGCTAGTGGTTTAGCTGGACAGGGGGGAGAGACCCAGTACTTC. As protein: CASGLAGQGGETQYF.